The 7 T cell receptor beta chains below were found in one sample sequenced in a study of PD-1 blockade in classical Hodgkin lymphoma. Autologous stem cell transplantation was followed by relapse in every patient, and brentuximab vedotin exposure varied. Here immunoSEQ multiplex PCR was the method, and the copy in TCRdb shows in-frame clones only, minus some. Of about 7,100 clones in the sample, roughly 80% were seen once. The sample in question was peripheral blood mononuclear cells (PBMCs), obtained at baseline. These receptors were collected from a human donor with classical Hodgkin lymphoma.

The chain uses TRBV5-1 and TRBJ2-7, with unresolved D. The germline V gene has CDR1 SGHRS and CDR2 YFSETQ. V was clipped by 8 bases and J by 0 bases, with 9 bases between them. This CDR3 is built from 12 residues. The CDR3 is CASARDSYEQYF. The CDR3 bases are TGCGCCAGTGCGCGAGACTCCTACGAGCAGTACTTC.

The CDR3 reads CAWSFPGDPPSGNTIYF. In DNA form, the CDR3 reads TGTGCCTGGAGTTTTCCGGGGGATCCCCCCTCTGGAAACACCATATATTTT. The rearrangement joins TRBV30 to TRBJ1-3; weak D call: TRBD1 (5 bases). The CDR3 runs 17 residues. Germline V gives CDR1 GTSNPN, CDR2 SVGIG (reference sequence). The V gene lost 2 bases and the J gene lost 0 bases, with 17 bases spanning the gap.

This rearrangement joins TRBV6-5 to TRBJ1-5; possibly TRBD1 for D (6 bases). The CDR3 spans 15 residues. Germline V gene data show CDR1 as MNHEY and CDR2 as SVGAGI. The V gene lost 6 bases and the J gene lost 2 bases, with 14 bases spanning the gap. CDR3 DNA: TGTGCCAGCAGGCGGGGGCCCGATGGCAATCAGCCCCAGCATTTT. It encodes CASRRGPDGNQPQHF.

V is TRBV6-9 and J is TRBJ2-7; D not resolved. This CDR3 has 12 residues. The V end was cut by 6 bases, the J end by 9 bases, with 15 bases between. Germline CDR1 reads MNHGY; CDR2 reads SVAAGI. The CDR3 sequence: CASSTVGWVQYF. The CDR3 DNA reads TGTGCCAGCAGCACCGTGGGTTGGGTGCAGTACTTC.

The chain recombines TRBV13 with TRBJ2-7, with D perhaps assigned TRBD1 or TRBD2 (5 bases each). Germline V gene sequence: CDR1 PRHDT, CDR2 FYEKMQ (reference sequence). With 2 bases removed from V and 7 bases from J, the gap between germline ends came to 9 bases. CDR3 size: 12 residues. CDR3 nucleotides: TGTGCCAGCAGCTTACTCAGGGAGGAGCAGTACTTC. Translation: CASSLLREEQYF.

This clone was recorded only once. The V gene is TRBV9, the J gene TRBJ1-1; D is possibly TRBD1 (5 bases). There are 14 residues in the CDR3. V lost 0 bases and J 0 bases, leaving 6 bases between the germline ends. The germline CDR1 and CDR2 sequences are SGDLS and YYNGEE. The CDR3 here is CASSVARVNTEAFF. The CDR3 DNA is TGTGCCAGCAGCGTAGCCAGGGTGAACACTGAAGCTTTCTTT. Combining the CDR3 with reference TRBV9 and TRBJ1-1 gives the whole variable domain DSGVTQTPKHLITATGQRVTLRCSPRSGDLSVYWYQQSLDQGLQFLIQYYNGEERAKGNILERFSAQQFPDLHSELNLSSLELGDSALYFCASSVARVNTEAFFGQGTRLTVV.

The V call is TRBV9, the J call TRBJ2-7; D perhaps matches TRBD1 (6 bases). With 4 bases removed from V and 3 bases from J, the gap between germline ends came to 14 bases. Germline lookup yields CDR1 SGDLS and CDR2 YYNGEE. This CDR3 is 14 amino acids long. The chain's CDR3 is CASSQDGQYYEQYF. DNA of the CDR3: TGTGCCAGCAGCCAGGATGGACAGTACTACGAGCAGTACTTC.